This T cell receptor beta chain was obtained from a study of T cell repertoires in cytomegalovirus infection. Study-level background: Through public TCR beta signatures, both CMV infection and matching HLA type were indicated.

For this clonotype: Its target is unknown.

Each CDR3 protein is one row after TCRdb ran MiXCR on the reads. The sample includes about half a million distinct CDR3 sequences, 33% of them seen just once. Trimming took off 5 bases at V and 9 bases at J, with 5 bases between the two ends. This CDR3 is 10 amino acids long. The germline gives CDR1 SGHVS, CDR2 FNYEAQ. The chain carries TRBV7-6 and TRBJ2-1; D unclear. This sequence originates from a human donor in good health (CMV status not recorded). Some clones in this sample may be carry-over from other donors' samples. The sequencing here drew on cultured PBMCs, taken from culture after CMV antigen stimulation. The CDR3 region is CASSLLEQFF. The CDR3 bases are TGTGCCAGCAGCCTACTTGAGCAGTTCTTC.